These T cell receptor beta chains were read from a single sample in a study of blood T cells in healthy people across ages. TCRdb processed the 5' RACE reads anew with MiXCR; each CDR3 protein has one entry. The table includes some 850,000 distinct CDR3 sequences, more than 25% detected once. These same data were also listed under a study on T cells of mothers and their children.

The source material was blood. The receptors here all came from a boy between 10 and 17 years old in good health. Each CDR3 is given with its conserved first and last residue. D genes are given only for firm matches. Size tells how often a clone was seen (once, few, many) or the class of an expanded clone, and some rows leave it out.

clone_size | d_call | j_call | v_call | cdr3_nt | cdr3_aa
NA | TRBD2 | TRBJ2-5 | TRBV5-1 | TGCGCCAGCAGCCCACGCGGGGGTCCAGAAGAGACCCAGTACTTC | CASSPRGGPEETQYF
NA | TRBD2 | TRBJ2-1 | TRBV29-1 | TGCAGCGTTGCGGGGACTAGCTACAATGAGCAGTTCTTC | CSVAGTSYNEQFF
once | TRBD1 | TRBJ1-2 | TRBV27 | TGTGCCAGCAGTTCCCTTGACAGGGCTGAGGGCTACACCTTC | CASSSLDRAEGYTF
once | TRBD1 | TRBJ2-7 | TRBV7-9 | TGTGCCAGCAGCAACCACGGACAGGGAGGCTACGAGCAGTACTTC | CASSNHGQGGYEQYF
few | TRBD1 | TRBJ2-1 | TRBV12-3/TRBV12-4 | TGTGCCAGCAGTTTCACAGGGGTGGGCATTGAGCAGTTCTTC | CASSFTGVGIEQFF
NA | NA | TRBJ2-7 | TRBV3-1 | TGTGCCAGCAGCCAAGACTTGGGGGGCTCCCCGTGGGAGCAGTACTTC | CASSQDLGGSPWEQYF
NA | NA | TRBJ2-5 | TRBV7-3 | TGTGCCAGCAGCCTAGGCGACAGCCCAAGGCGAGAGACCCAGTACTTC | CASSLGDSPRRETQYF
few | NA | TRBJ1-2 | TRBV3-1 | TGTGCCAGCAGCCAAGGGAATGGCTTTGGCTACACCTTC | CASSQGNGFGYTF
NA | NA | TRBJ1-4 | TRBV12-3/TRBV12-4 | TGTGCCAGCAGTCTGCCGACGGCTAATGAAAAACTGTTTTTT | CASSLPTANEKLFF
NA | TRBD1 | TRBJ2-5 | TRBV28 | TGTGCCAGCAGTAGACAGGGAGTACGCCAAGAGACCCAGTACTTC | CASSRQGVRQETQYF
NA | TRBD1 | TRBJ1-2 | TRBV12-3/TRBV12-4 | TGTGCCAGCAGTTGGGGGACAGAATCTAACTATGGCTACACCTTC | CASSWGTESNYGYTF
NA | TRBD2 | TRBJ2-1 | TRBV11-1 | TGTGCCAGCAGCTTGGGCGGGGGGCTCCCCACCTACAATGAGCAGTTCTTC | CASSLGGGLPTYNEQFF
many | TRBD1 | TRBJ2-1 | TRBV28 | TGTGCCAGCAGCCTGGGGACAGGGGTGAATGAGCAGTTCTTC | CASSLGTGVNEQFF
NA | NA | TRBJ2-5 | TRBV19 | TGTGCCAGTAGCAGGACGCCCAGCCAGGAGACCCAGTACTTC | CASSRTPSQETQYF
few | NA | TRBJ2-7 | TRBV12-3/TRBV12-4 | TGTGCCAGCAGCTACCTCGGCGGTGGAGTCTACGAGCAGTACTTC | CASSYLGGGVYEQYF
few | TRBD1 | TRBJ1-2 | TRBV6-4 | TGTGCCAGCAGCGGGACAGGGTCTGGTGGCTACACCTTC | CASSGTGSGGYTF
NA | TRBD1 | TRBJ2-4 | TRBV5-5 | TGTGCCAGCCGCTTCGCGGGACAGGGAAGTCTTAACATTCAGTACTTC | CASRFAGQGSLNIQYF
NA | NA | TRBJ1-1 | TRBV27 | TGTGCCAGCAGGCCGTTATCGGGGGCGGACGCTTTCTTT | CASRPLSGADAFF
NA | NA | TRBJ2-7 | TRBV6-2/TRBV6-3 | TGTGCCAGCAGTTACTCGAGACGGGACTACGAGCAGTACTTC | CASSYSRRDYEQYF
NA | NA | TRBJ1-1 | TRBV7-9 | TGTGCCAGCAGCTTAGGGGCCCTCTTTGAAGCTTTCTTT | CASSLGALFEAFF
few | TRBD1 | TRBJ1-2 | TRBV2 | TGTGCCAGCGCCTGGACAGGAAAGGGCTATGGCTACACCTTC | CASAWTGKGYGYTF
few | TRBD2 | TRBJ2-5 | TRBV4-1 | TGCGCCAGCAGCCTTGGACGACTAGCGGGGCAAGAGACCCAGTACTTC | CASSLGRLAGQETQYF
NA | TRBD1 | TRBJ1-2 | TRBV2 | TGTGCCAGACGCAGCGGACAGGATCCATCTAACTATGGCTACACCTTC | CARRSGQDPSNYGYTF
few | NA | TRBJ1-3 | TRBV12-3/TRBV12-4 | TGTGCCAGCAAGCCCTCTGGAAACACCATATATTTT | CASKPSGNTIYF
NA | NA | TRBJ2-4 | TRBV9 | TGTGCCAGCAGCGTAGGTTTAAGGCCAATCATTCAGTACTTC | CASSVGLRPIIQYF
few | NA | TRBJ2-1 | TRBV30 | TGTGCCTGGAGTGTACTAAGAGGGGCTTATGAGCAGTTCTTC | CAWSVLRGAYEQFF
NA | NA | TRBJ2-1 | TRBV5-5 | TGTGCCAGCAACGTGTGGGGATTGGCCTACAATGAGCAGTTCTTC | CASNVWGLAYNEQFF
NA | TRBD2 | TRBJ2-1 | TRBV5-1 | TGCGCCAGCAGCTTGGAACTAGCGCTGGACAATGAGCAGTTCTTC | CASSLELALDNEQFF
NA | NA | TRBJ2-2 | TRBV6-5 | TGTGCCAGCAGTTACTCGTCGAGTGGGGCAAGCACCGGGGAGCTGTTTTTT | CASSYSSSGASTGELFF
few | NA | TRBJ2-1 | TRBV6-1 | TGTGCCAGCAGTGAACGGGGTTTTTCCTACAATGAGCAGTCCTTC | CASSERGFSYNEQSF
NA | TRBD2 | TRBJ2-7 | TRBV12-3/TRBV12-4 | TGTGCCAGCAGTTTTAGCCTAGCGGGGGCCTACGAGCAGTACTTC | CASSFSLAGAYEQYF
few | NA | TRBJ2-2 | TRBV20-1 | TGCAGTGCTAGAGGGAGTGGCACCGGGGAGCTGTTTTTT | CSARGSGTGELFF
NA | NA | TRBJ1-3 | TRBV20-1 | TGCAGTGCTCCGACAGAAGGGGGTCGCACCATATATTTT | CSAPTEGGRTIYF
NA | TRBD2 | TRBJ2-3 | TRBV28 | TGTGCCAGCAGTACCGGGACTAGCGGGGGTTTCACAGATACGCAGTATTTT | CASSTGTSGGFTDTQYF
few | NA | TRBJ2-5 | TRBV20-1 | TGCAGTGCTATCGGTGGGACTCAGGGGGAGACCCAGTACTTC | CSAIGGTQGETQYF
NA | TRBD1 | TRBJ1-1 | TRBV6-1 | TGTGCCACCAGGACCAACAGGGGAAACACTGAAGCTTTCTTT | CATRTNRGNTEAFF
once | NA | TRBJ2-1 | TRBV6-5 | TGTGCCAGCAGTTACTCCTCACTAGGTTGGAGGGAGCAGTTCTTC | CASSYSSLGWREQFF
few | TRBD2 | TRBJ2-3 | TRBV28 | TGTGCCAGTTATGGGGAGGGAAGCACAGATACGCAGTATTTT | CASYGEGSTDTQYF
NA | TRBD1 | TRBJ1-1 | TRBV27 | TGTGCCAGCAGTAGACAGGGCGCGAGCACTGAAGCTTTCTTT | CASSRQGASTEAFF
NA | NA | TRBJ2-7 | TRBV2 | TGTGCCAGCACACCGAGGCGGGGATCCTACGAGCAGTACTTC | CASTPRRGSYEQYF
NA | NA | TRBJ2-5 | TRBV29-1 | TGCAGCGTTGAAGACGCAGAGACCCAGTACTTC | CSVEDAETQYF
NA | TRBD1 | TRBJ2-5 | TRBV3-1 | TGTGCCAGCAGCCAAGGGGCCAGGGGGCGAGAGACCCAGTACTTC | CASSQGARGRETQYF
few | TRBD1 | TRBJ2-5 | TRBV5-1 | TGCGCCAGCAGCGGAGGGACAGGAAATTCCGGCCAAGAGACCCAGTACTTC | CASSGGTGNSGQETQYF
NA | NA | TRBJ1-5 | TRBV12-3/TRBV12-4 | TGTGCCAGCAGTCCTACAGCATATAGCAATCAGCCCCAGCATTTT | CASSPTAYSNQPQHF
NA | TRBD1 | TRBJ1-5 | TRBV29-1 | TGCAGCGTTTCACCAGGGGGCGCATCTCAGCCCCAGCATTTT | CSVSPGGASQPQHF
NA | NA | TRBJ1-2 | TRBV28 | TGTGCCAGCAGTTTCCCACCCGGACAGCGTAGCTATGGCTACACCTTC | CASSFPPGQRSYGYTF
few | NA | TRBJ2-5 | TRBV10-3 | TGTGCCATCAGGGGGCAAGAGACCCAGTACTTC | CAIRGQETQYF
few | NA | TRBJ1-3 | TRBV12-3/TRBV12-4 | TGTGCCAGCAGTTTAGGCGGGCGCCGCTCTGGAAACACCATATATTTT | CASSLGGRRSGNTIYF
NA | NA | TRBJ2-1 | TRBV10-1 | TGCGCCAGGTGGTGGCAGCGGACTTACAATGAGCAGTTCTTC | CARWWQRTYNEQFF
few | NA | TRBJ2-7 | TRBV6-5 | TGTGCCACGTGGGGATACTCCTACGAGCAGTACTTC | CATWGYSYEQYF
few | TRBD1 | TRBJ1-2 | TRBV20-1 | TGCAGTGCTAGAGATAACCGGGACAGGGGCTATGGCTACACCTTC | CSARDNRDRGYGYTF
NA | TRBD2 | TRBJ2-7 | TRBV24-1 | TGCGCCACCAGGATTAGGACTAGCGGGATGACAGATTCCTACGAGCAGTACTTC | CATRIRTSGMTDSYEQYF
many | NA | TRBJ2-7 | TRBV11-2 | TGTGCCAGCAGATGGGGGGCCACCTACGAGCAGTACTTC | CASRWGATYEQYF
few | TRBD2 | TRBJ2-5 | TRBV12-3/TRBV12-4 | TGTGCCAGCAGCAAGAGGACTAGCGGGGGAGAGACCCAGTACTTC | CASSKRTSGGETQYF
NA | NA | TRBJ1-3 | TRBV2 | TGTGCCAGCACCCCGGGGGTTGGAAACACCATATATTTT | CASTPGVGNTIYF